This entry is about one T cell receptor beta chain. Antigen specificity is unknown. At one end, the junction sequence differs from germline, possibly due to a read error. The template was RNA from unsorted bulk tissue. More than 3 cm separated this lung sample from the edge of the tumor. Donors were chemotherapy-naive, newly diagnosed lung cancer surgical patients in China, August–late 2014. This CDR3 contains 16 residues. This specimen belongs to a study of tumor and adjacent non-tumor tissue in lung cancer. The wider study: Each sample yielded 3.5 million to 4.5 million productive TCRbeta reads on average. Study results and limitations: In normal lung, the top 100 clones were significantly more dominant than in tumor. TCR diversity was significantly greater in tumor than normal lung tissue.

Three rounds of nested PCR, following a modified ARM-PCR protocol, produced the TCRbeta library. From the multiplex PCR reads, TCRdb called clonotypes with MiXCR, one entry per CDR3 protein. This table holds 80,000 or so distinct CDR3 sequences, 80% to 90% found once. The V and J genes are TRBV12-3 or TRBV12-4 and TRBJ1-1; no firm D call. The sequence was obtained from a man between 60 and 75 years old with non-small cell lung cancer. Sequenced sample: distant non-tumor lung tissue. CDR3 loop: CASGLVRLGMNTEAFF. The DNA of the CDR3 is TGTGCCAGCGGTTTGGTAAGATTAGGGATGAACACTGAAGCTTTCTTT.